This is a list of T cell receptor beta chains from one sample in a study of blood T cell repertoires in COVID-19. The data were produced by immunoSEQ multiplex PCR, yet TCRdb's version contains in-frame clones alone and is incomplete. The sample lists 200,000 to 250,000 clones, about 91% occurring once. Sequenced input: peripheral blood. All receptors derive from a man aged 30-40 years with acute or convalescent COVID-19. The CDR3 runs from the conserved cysteine through the conserved F or W. The order of the fields is J gene, V gene, D gene, CDR3 protein. The D gene is left open where the match is weak.

J: TRBJ1-4
V: TRBV3-1/TRBV3-2
D: NA
CDR3: CASSQAGEKLFF

J: TRBJ1-2
V: TRBV9
D: NA
CDR3: CASSDWSQARYGYTF

J: TRBJ2-3
V: TRBV9
D: NA
CDR3: CASSVATSRSTDTQYF

J: TRBJ2-2
V: TRBV5-1
D: TRBD2
CDR3: CASSPRTSGRTGELFF

J: TRBJ2-7
V: TRBV5-1
D: NA
CDR3: CASSLNRYEQYF

J: TRBJ1-4
V: TRBV28
D: NA
CDR3: CAGKTEGEKLFF

J: TRBJ2-7
V: TRBV4-2
D: NA
CDR3: CASSQEIGGGGEQYF

J: TRBJ2-7
V: TRBV4-1
D: TRBD1
CDR3: CASSQRTDRGLGSYEQYF

J: TRBJ1-2
V: TRBV19
D: NA
CDR3: CASRSADYGYTF

J: TRBJ2-1
V: TRBV30
D: TRBD2
CDR3: CAWSKDSYVTSGSPYNEQFF

J: TRBJ1-5
V: TRBV28
D: TRBD1
CDR3: CASSFGTGSYGPQHF

J: TRBJ2-2
V: TRBV27
D: NA
CDR3: CASRRVDTGELFF

J: TRBJ2-2
V: TRBV3-1/TRBV3-2
D: TRBD1
CDR3: CASSQRPGTGGNTGELFF

J: TRBJ2-5
V: TRBV7-8
D: TRBD2
CDR3: CASSLGWRTSGIGTQYF

J: TRBJ1-5
V: TRBV6-6
D: NA
CDR3: CASSYGAGESQPQHF

J: TRBJ2-2
V: TRBV3-1/TRBV3-2
D: TRBD1
CDR3: CASNRQGMAGELFF

J: TRBJ2-5
V: TRBV5-6
D: TRBD1
CDR3: CASSWPGQGGETQYF

J: TRBJ2-7
V: TRBV7-8
D: NA
CDR3: CASSVDTAYEQYF

J: TRBJ2-1
V: TRBV5-1
D: NA
CDR3: CASSFDNEQFF

J: TRBJ2-5
V: TRBV24-1
D: NA
CDR3: CATSDARTSRGGTQYF

J: TRBJ2-7
V: TRBV14
D: NA
CDR3: CASSQEGAIGQIAYEQYF

J: TRBJ2-1
V: TRBV7-3
D: NA
CDR3: CASSLRRGEQFF

J: TRBJ2-5
V: TRBV9
D: NA
CDR3: CASSARGETQYF

J: TRBJ1-2
V: TRBV2
D: TRBD1
CDR3: CASSQDRVYGYTF

J: TRBJ2-5
V: TRBV7-3
D: NA
CDR3: CASSWVWVDRQTYQETQYF

J: TRBJ1-5
V: TRBV10-3
D: NA
CDR3: CAISESRATRKGEPQHF

J: TRBJ2-7
V: TRBV27
D: TRBD1
CDR3: CASSLWTGSHEQYF

J: TRBJ2-3
V: TRBV7-9
D: TRBD2
CDR3: CASSHSGGKQDTQYF

J: TRBJ2-7
V: TRBV2
D: TRBD2
CDR3: CASSETPSGRRVF

J: TRBJ2-6
V: TRBV5-4
D: NA
CDR3: CASSDAGSGANVLTF

J: TRBJ2-3
V: TRBV7-6
D: NA
CDR3: CAVRGGSADTQYF

J: TRBJ2-7
V: TRBV30
D: TRBD1
CDR3: CAWRLTGGSYEQYF

J: TRBJ2-5
V: TRBV27
D: TRBD2
CDR3: CASSFGGEGVPELETQYF

J: TRBJ2-6
V: TRBV6-4
D: TRBD2
CDR3: CASPAGTSGGNGANVLTF

J: TRBJ2-7
V: TRBV4-2
D: TRBD1
CDR3: CASSQEGQLYEQYF

J: TRBJ2-7
V: TRBV28
D: TRBD2
CDR3: CASTKGTSGGYEQYF

J: TRBJ1-1
V: TRBV9
D: NA
CDR3: CASSVGTGYNTEAFF

J: TRBJ2-2
V: TRBV6-4
D: NA
CDR3: CASRQQGYTGELFF

J: TRBJ2-1
V: TRBV9
D: NA
CDR3: CASSVEEDSYNEQFF

J: TRBJ1-1
V: TRBV6-5
D: NA
CDR3: CASSYRGGWNTEAFF

J: TRBJ2-2
V: TRBV6-1
D: NA
CDR3: CASSEGGNLGGELFF

J: TRBJ1-1
V: TRBV28
D: TRBD1
CDR3: CAGRGRGPNTEAFF

J: TRBJ1-5
V: TRBV30
D: NA
CDR3: CAWSVYSNQPQHF

J: TRBJ1-3
V: TRBV6-5
D: TRBD1
CDR3: CASRGQFSGNTIYF

J: TRBJ1-1
V: TRBV12-2
D: NA
CDR3: CASRTRRGPEAFF

J: TRBJ1-1
V: TRBV5-5
D: NA
CDR3: CASSLASNTEAFF

J: TRBJ2-7
V: TRBV27
D: NA
CDR3: CASSTIRTDYEQYF

J: TRBJ1-4
V: TRBV2
D: NA
CDR3: CASRASYTTNEKLFF

J: TRBJ2-6
V: TRBV14
D: NA
CDR3: CASSQGGYSGANVLTF

J: TRBJ1-4
V: TRBV5-1
D: TRBD1
CDR3: CASSYRGQGDEKLFF

J: TRBJ2-3
V: TRBV28
D: TRBD2
CDR3: CASSLAGTGGRRPTHTDTQYF